A selection of T cell receptor beta chains follows, all from one sample in a study of blood T cell repertoires in COVID-19. Sequencing used immunoSEQ multiplex PCR; TCRdb keeps in-frame clones, though not all of them. The sample shows about 260,000 clones, 83% of them seen only once. Sequenced sample: peripheral blood. Source of these receptors: a man aged 55 to 70 who had recovered from COVID-19. Each CDR3 is given with its conserved first and last residue. A D gene is named only where the DNA matches it firmly. Only some rows state a clone size, as once, few, many or a class for expanded clones.

v_gene: TRBV5-6; abundance: .; j_gene: TRBJ2-5; d_gene: .; CDR3nt: TGTGCCAGCAGCTTTTCGGTTTACCGGTCCCAAGAGACCCAGTACTTC; CDR3aa: CASSFSVYRSQETQYF
v_gene: TRBV15; abundance: .; j_gene: TRBJ2-3; d_gene: TRBD2; CDR3nt: TGTGCCACCAGTAGCGGGAGGGTAGGAGATACGCAGTATTTT; CDR3aa: CATSSGRVGDTQYF
v_gene: TRBV3-1/TRBV3-2; abundance: .; j_gene: TRBJ2-1; d_gene: TRBD2; CDR3nt: TGTGCCAGCAGCCAAGATCCACCTCTAGCGGGGGTTTCCACCAATGAGCAGTTCTTC; CDR3aa: CASSQDPPLAGVSTNEQFF
v_gene: TRBV7-8; abundance: .; j_gene: TRBJ1-1; d_gene: .; CDR3nt: TGTGCCAGCAGCCGGACTAATATGAACACTGAAGCTTTCTTT; CDR3aa: CASSRTNMNTEAFF
v_gene: TRBV13; abundance: .; j_gene: TRBJ1-5; d_gene: TRBD1; CDR3nt: TGTGCCAGCAGCTTAAGGGGACAGGGGATCGGCAATCAGCCCCAGCATTTT; CDR3aa: CASSLRGQGIGNQPQHF
v_gene: TRBV9; abundance: .; j_gene: TRBJ1-3; d_gene: .; CDR3nt: TGTGCCAGCAGCCCAGAGTTGCGAGTAGGGAGGGCCTCTGGAAACACCATATATTTT; CDR3aa: CASSPELRVGRASGNTIYF
v_gene: TRBV9; abundance: .; j_gene: TRBJ1-5; d_gene: .; CDR3nt: TGTGCCAGCAGCCTGACCGGGGGGAGAGGCAATCAGCCCCAGCATTTT; CDR3aa: CASSLTGGRGNQPQHF
v_gene: TRBV5-4; abundance: .; j_gene: TRBJ1-4; d_gene: .; CDR3nt: TGTGCCAGCAGCTACAAGGTGGGAGGGTCTGAAAAACTGTTTTTT; CDR3aa: CASSYKVGGSEKLFF
v_gene: TRBV6-6; abundance: .; j_gene: TRBJ1-5; d_gene: TRBD1; CDR3nt: TGTGCCAGCAGGCGGACAGGGGACTCGAGTCAGCCCCAGCATTTT; CDR3aa: CASRRTGDSSQPQHF
v_gene: TRBV10-3; abundance: .; j_gene: TRBJ2-1; d_gene: TRBD2; CDR3nt: TGTGCCATCAGTGCAAGACTAGCGGACTCCTACAATGAGCAGTTCTTC; CDR3aa: CAISARLADSYNEQFF
v_gene: TRBV20-1; abundance: many; j_gene: TRBJ1-1; d_gene: .; CDR3nt: TGCAGTGCTCTTCTACAGCATGCTTTCTTT; CDR3aa: CSALLQHAFF
v_gene: TRBV4-1; abundance: .; j_gene: TRBJ2-2; d_gene: TRBD2; CDR3nt: TGCGCCAGCAGCCCTCTCCCGCGGGGGGTGACTGACACCGGGGAGCTGTTTTTT; CDR3aa: CASSPLPRGVTDTGELFF
v_gene: TRBV6-4; abundance: .; j_gene: TRBJ1-2; d_gene: .; CDR3nt: TGTGCCAGGGGAGGTGCGTCTTGTGGCTACACCTTC; CDR3aa: CARGGASCGYTF